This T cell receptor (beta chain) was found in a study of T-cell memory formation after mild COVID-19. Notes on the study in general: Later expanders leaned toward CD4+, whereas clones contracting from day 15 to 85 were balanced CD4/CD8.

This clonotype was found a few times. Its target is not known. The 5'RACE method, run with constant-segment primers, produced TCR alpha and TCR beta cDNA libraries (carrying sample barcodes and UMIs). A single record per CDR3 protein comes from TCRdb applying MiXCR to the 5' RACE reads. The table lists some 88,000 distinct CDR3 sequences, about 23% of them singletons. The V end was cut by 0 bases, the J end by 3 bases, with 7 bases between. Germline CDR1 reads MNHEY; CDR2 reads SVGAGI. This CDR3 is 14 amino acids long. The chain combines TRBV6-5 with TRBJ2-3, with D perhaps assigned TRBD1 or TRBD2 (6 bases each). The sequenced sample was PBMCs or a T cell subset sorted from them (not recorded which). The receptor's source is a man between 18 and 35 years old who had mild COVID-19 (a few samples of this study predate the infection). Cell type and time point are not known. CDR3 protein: CASSYSGGTDTQYF. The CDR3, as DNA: TGTGCCAGCAGTTACTCAGGGGGGACAGATACGCAGTATTTT.